Below are 9 T cell receptor beta chains sequenced from a single sample in a study of regulatory T cells in long-lasting Graves disease. Building the TCR beta libraries relied on iRepertoire HTBI primers, and CDR3 regions underwent Arm-PCR. From the multiplex PCR reads, TCRdb called clonotypes with MiXCR, one entry per CDR3 protein. The sample gives about 420,000 distinct CDR3 sequences, over 15% of which show up once; around a quarter is in the top ten. Indicated time point: newly diagnosed GD, antithyroid drugs for less than 3 months. Scientists built the TCR library using RNA that was extracted from PBMCs. These sequences were also reported in another study, on T cells in Graves' hyperthyroidism and ophthalmopathy.

The material was peripheral blood mononuclear cells (PBMCs), obtained at new diagnosis, from a patient treated with antithyroid drugs. All receptors derive from a woman aged 18 to 35 with Graves disease.

This clonotype was recorded many times. The V call is TRBV7-9, the J call TRBJ2-1; 7 nucleotides line up with TRBD1. The CDR3 is 14 amino acids. Germline loops: CDR1 SEHNR, CDR2 FQNEAQ (reference sequence). The J segment lost 5 bases and the V segment lost 6 bases, leaving 7 bases of the junction unmatched. CDR3 sequence reads: CASRETGTDNEQFF. CDR3 in DNA: TGTGCCAGCAGGGAGACAGGGACGGACAATGAGCAGTTCTTC.

V and J are TRBV2 and TRBJ1-2, with TRBD1 matching over 8 bases. The germline V gene has CDR1 SNHLY and CDR2 FYNNEI. This CDR3 has 12 residues. The V and J ends lost 10 bases and 8 bases, in that order; junction bases with no gene match: 9. CDR3 loop: CAIRQGSQGYTF. CDR3 in DNA: TGTGCCATCCGACAGGGGAGTCAGGGCTACACCTTC. Full variable domain (missing parts from reference TRBV2 and TRBJ1-2): EPEVTQTPSHQVTQMGQEVILRCVPISNHLYFYWYRQILGQKVEFLVSFYNNEISEKSEIFDDQFSVERPDGSNFTLKIRSTKLEDSAMYFCAIRQGSQGYTFGSGTRLTVV.

This clonotype was seen ten or more times. The CDR3 spells CASSYFSGLASGGELFF. In DNA, the CDR3 is TGTGCCAGCAGTTACTTCTCGGGACTAGCGTCGGGGGGGGAGCTGTTTTTT. This chain links TRBV6-5 with TRBJ2-2; 10 bases agree with TRBD2. V gave up 1 base and J gave up 8 bases; unmatched junction bases: 10. The V gene's germline CDR1 is MNHEY and CDR2 SVGAGI. The CDR3 loop spans 17 amino acids.

This clonotype was recorded at least ten times. The CDR3 loop reads CATSRGIAPNNEQFF. CDR3 nucleotides: TGTGCCACCAGCAGAGGAATAGCGCCTAACAATGAGCAGTTCTTC. The chain employs TRBV15 and TRBJ2-1, with D perhaps TRBD2 (5 bases). Trimming pared 1 base from V and 5 bases from J, leaving 12 bases between. From germline, CDR1 is LNHNV and CDR2 YYDKDF (reference sequence). The CDR3 sequence is 15 residues long.

At least ten counts were recorded for this clonotype. This rearrangement joins TRBV20-1 to TRBJ2-3, with a possible D match to TRBD1 (5 bases). Trimming took off 6 bases at V and 0 bases at J, with 16 bases between the two ends. The CDR3 contains 15 residues. From germline, CDR1 is DFQATT and CDR2 SNEGSKA (reference sequence). The CDR3 loop is CSANLRTKSTDTQYF. The CDR3 DNA follows: TGCAGTGCCAACCTAAGGACAAAGAGCACAGATACGCAGTATTTT.

This clonotype occurred a few times. The chain employs TRBV27 and TRBJ2-1; tentatively, D is TRBD1 or TRBD2 (5 bases each). V shed 0 bases and J shed 4 bases, with 22 bases lying between them. This CDR3 has 19 amino acids. The germline V gene has CDR1 MNHEY and CDR2 SMNVEV (reference sequence). The CDR3 loop reads CASSLSGLRLGGYYNEQFF. The CDR3, as DNA: TGTGCCAGCAGTTTATCGGGGCTGAGATTGGGCGGGTATTACAATGAGCAGTTCTTC.

In the case of this clonotype: One end of the junction varies from germline; a read error may be responsible. V usage is TRBV7-7 and J usage is TRBJ1-1; D call uncertain. Germline V gives CDR1 SSHAT, CDR2 FNYEAQ (reference sequence). This CDR3 contains 13 residues. CDR3 sequence: CASSITVNTEAFF. DNA of the CDR3: TGTGCTAGCAGCATTACAGTGAACACTGAAGCTTTCTTT.

Only a few counts were recorded for this clonotype. The chain uses TRBV12-3 or TRBV12-4 and TRBJ1-6, with D uncertain. This CDR3 comprises 16 residues. Trimming removed 2 bases from V and 5 bases from J, with 13 bases in between. The CDR3 nucleotides read TGTGCCAGCAGTTTAAGGGCGCACGGGAATAATTCACCCCTCCACTTT. Residues: CASSLRAHGNNSPLHF.

This clonotype was picked up many times. The V call is TRBV6-2 or TRBV6-3, the J call TRBJ1-5; D ambiguous. Germline lookup yields CDR1 MNHEY and CDR2 SVGEGT. The V gene lost 7 bases and the J gene lost 5 bases, with 9 bases spanning the gap. The CDR3 runs 12 residues. DNA for the CDR3: TGTGCCAGCACCCAGCCCTATCAGCCCCAGCATTTT. It translates to CASTQPYQPQHF.